One and the same sample provided the 30 T cell receptor beta chains below, sequenced in a study of T cell repertoires in cytomegalovirus infection. These TCRs' antigens remain unknown. TCRdb used MiXCR to reprocess the reads, holding one entry per CDR3 protein. Of some 43,000 distinct CDR3 sequences in the sample, roughly 22% were seen once. The sample in question was CD8+ T cells from cultured PBMCs, obtained from culture after CMV antigen stimulation. All receptors derive from a human donor in good health (CMV status not recorded). Some clones in this sample may be carry-over from other donors' samples.

This clonotype was observed a few times. The chain links TRBV4-2 to TRBJ2-3; the match to TRBD1 covers 7 bases. CDR3 size: 17 residues. CDR1 and CDR2 (germline): LGHNA, YNFKEQ. The J segment lost 5 bases and the V segment lost 3 bases, leaving 14 bases of the junction unmatched. The CDR3 nucleotides are TGTGCCAGCAGCCAGGATATCGACAGGGTGGTGAGAGATACGCAGTATTTT. Protein product: CASSQDIDRVVRDTQYF.

This clonotype has only a few counts. V gene TRBV7-2 combines with J gene TRBJ2-1, with a possible D match to TRBD2 (6 bases). With 1 base removed from V and 7 bases from J, the gap between germline ends came to 14 bases. CDR1 SGHTA and CDR2 FQGNSA come from the germline V gene. CDR3 length: 15 amino acids. CDR3 DNA: TGTGCCAGCAGCTTAGTAGGTAGCGGCATAAATGAGCAGTTCTTC. Its protein product is CASSLVGSGINEQFF.

The chain combines TRBV28 with TRBJ1-2; TRBD1 aligns across 9 bases. Germline values: CDR1 MDHEN, CDR2 SYDVKM. V trimming: 1 base; J trimming: 6 bases; junction bases outside the gene matches: 12. This CDR3 has 17 residues. In DNA, the CDR3 is TGTGCCAGCAGTTTATTCTCACCTTCCCGGGACAGGGATGGCTACACCTTC. It yields the protein CASSLFSPSRDRDGYTF.

The rearrangement joins TRBV29-1 to TRBJ1-3, with D uncertain. Germline V CDR1 and CDR2: SQVTM, ANQGSEA. The ends were cut back, 7 bases at V and 0 bases at J, with 16 bases in the middle. The length of the CDR3 is 15 residues. The CDR3 coding sequence is TGCAGCGCCGAAGGTTCAAGCTACTCTGGAAACACCATATATTTT. The encoded protein is CSAEGSSYSGNTIYF.

This clonotype was observed a single time. CDR3 protein: CSVEGGREGHNEQFF. The CDR3 DNA follows: TGCAGCGTTGAAGGTGGGCGGGAGGGCCACAATGAGCAGTTCTTC. The chain employs TRBV29-1 and TRBJ2-1; TRBD2 matches at 9 bases. The CDR3 contains 15 residues. V gave up 1 base and J gave up 5 bases; unmatched junction bases: 6. Germline V gene data show CDR1 as SQVTM and CDR2 as ANQGSEA.

The chain uses TRBV28 and TRBJ2-1; D is unclear. V was cut by 5 bases and J by 5 bases, with 10 bases left in between. Germline V CDR1 and CDR2: MDHEN, SYDVKM. The CDR3 is made up of 13 amino acids. The CDR3 loop is CASSLEQDNEQFF. CDR3 DNA: TGTGCCAGCAGTCTAGAGCAGGACAATGAGCAGTTCTTC. The full variable domain, with the rest looked up from reference TRBV28 and TRBJ2-1, is DVKVTQSSRYLVKRTGEKVFLECVQDMDHENMFWYRQDPGLGLRLIYFSYDVKMKEKGDIPEGYSVSREKKERFSLILESASTNQTSMYLCASSLEQDNEQFFGPGTRLTVL.

This sequence joins TRBV6-1 and TRBJ2-2; possibly TRBD1 for D (6 bases). The CDR3 runs 16 residues. The V end lost 2 bases, the J end lost 1 base, and 11 bases lay between the germline ends. CDR1 is MNHNS and CDR2 is SASEGT in the germline V gene. CDR3 in DNA: TGTGCCAGCAGTGAAACAGGGACGGTGAACACCGGGGAGCTGTTTTTT. This translates into CASSETGTVNTGELFF.

The V and J genes are TRBV29-1 and TRBJ1-1; D gene ambiguous. V dropped 4 bases and J dropped 1 base, with 7 bases sitting between them. Germline V CDR1 and CDR2: SQVTM, ANQGSEA. This CDR3 is built from 12 residues. DNA of the CDR3: TGCAGCGTTGGTTTAGGGAACACTGAAGCTTTCTTT. Its translation is CSVGLGNTEAFF.

The table lists this clonotype with a few counts. The chain is built from TRBV7-9 and TRBJ1-2; D is undetermined. Germline CDR1 is SEHNR and CDR2 is FQNEAQ (reference sequence). The CDR3 is 13 residues long. V dropped 3 bases and J dropped 2 bases, with 7 bases sitting between them. As DNA, the CDR3 is TGTGCCAGCAGCTTCTCGGGGAACTATGGCTACACCTTC. Protein product: CASSFSGNYGYTF. The variable domain in full, with the rest retrieved from reference TRBV7-9 and TRBJ1-2, is DTGVSQNPRHKITKRGQNVTFRCDPISEHNRLYWYRQTLGQGPEFLTYFQNEAQLEKSRLLSDRFSAERPKGSFSTLEIQRTEQGDSAMYLCASSFSGNYGYTFGSGTRLTVV.

This clonotype was seen a handful of times. A read error may account for a junction end that differs from germline. The chain recombines TRBV9 with TRBJ2-3, with 10 bases aligning to TRBD2. CDR1 is SGDLS, CDR2 YYNGEE, per germline. This CDR3 spans 14 amino acids. The CDR3 nucleotides read TGTGCCAGCACCGTAGCGGGGGGAACAGATACGCAGTATTTT. Translating gives CASTVAGGTDTQYF.

This clonotype was observed a handful of times. V usage is TRBV11-1 and J usage is TRBJ2-1; D may be TRBD1 or TRBD2 (5 bases each). CDR3 length: 14 residues. Deletions cut 0 bases from V and 5 bases from J, with 8 bases between. In germline, CDR1 is SGHAT, CDR2 FQDESV (reference sequence). The CDR3 is CASSLAWGNNEQFF. DNA for the CDR3: TGTGCCAGCAGCTTAGCCTGGGGGAACAATGAGCAGTTCTTC. Combining the CDR3 with reference TRBV11-1 and TRBJ2-1 gives the whole variable domain EAEVAQSPRYKITEKSQAVAFWCDPISGHATLYWYRQILGQGPELLVQFQDESVVDDSQLPKDRFSAERLKGVDSTLKIQPAELGDSAMYLCASSLAWGNNEQFFGPGTRLTVL.

This sequence joins TRBV7-9 and TRBJ2-1; 7 nucleotides agree with TRBD1. The V gene end was trimmed by 7 bases and the J gene end by 3 bases; junction bases not matched to a gene: 12. The CDR3 is made up of 16 amino acids. The germline gives CDR1 SEHNR, CDR2 FQNEAQ (reference sequence). This CDR3 reads CASTDTGQDLYNEQFF. The CDR3 bases are TGTGCCAGCACCGATACCGGACAGGACCTCTACAATGAGCAGTTCTTC.

This clonotype was detected ten times or more. DNA of the CDR3: TGTGCCAGCAGCTCCCATTACGGCACTGAAGCTTTCTTT. Amino acid sequence: CASSSHYGTEAFF. The chain employs TRBV11-3 and TRBJ1-1; D is unclear. Trimming removed 4 bases from V and 4 bases from J, with 10 bases in between. The germline V gene has CDR1 SGHNT and CDR2 YENEEA. The CDR3 is 13 amino acids. The variable domain in full, completed from reference TRBV11-3 and TRBJ1-1, reads EAGVVQSPRYKIIEKKQPVAFWCNPISGHNTLYWYLQNLGQGPELLIRYENEEAVDDSQLPKDRFSAERLKGVDSTLKIQPAELGDSAVYLCASSSHYGTEAFFGQGTRLTVV.

This clonotype was recorded many times. This sequence joins TRBV28 and TRBJ1-1, with a possible D match to TRBD1 (6 bases). CDR3 length: 16 residues. V was cut by 1 base and J by 0 bases, with 12 bases left in between. Germline loops: CDR1 MDHEN, CDR2 SYDVKM. The CDR3 DNA is TGTGCCAGCAGTTTATCCCCGGACAGATTGAACACTGAAGCTTTCTTT. Translated: CASSLSPDRLNTEAFF.

This chain connects TRBV10-3 to TRBJ2-1; no definite D call. The V gene lost 4 bases and the J gene lost 5 bases, with 6 bases spanning the gap. The CDR3 length is 12 residues. Germline V CDR1 and CDR2: ENHRY, SYGVKD. CDR3 DNA: TGTGCCATCAGTGTGGATGACAATGAGCAGTTCTTC. It codes for CAISVDDNEQFF.

This clonotype was observed a few times. V is TRBV10-3 and J is TRBJ2-2; 9 nucleotides align to TRBD1. Germline CDR1 is ENHRY and CDR2 is SYGVKD. V was clipped by 6 bases and J by 0 bases; unmatched bases: 5. The CDR3 has 16 amino acids. Here the CDR3 DNA reads TGTGCCATCAGGAGGACAGGGGCCTCGAACACCGGGGAGCTGTTTTTT. It codes for CAIRRTGASNTGELFF.

This clonotype was picked up many times. This chain connects TRBV7-2 to TRBJ2-3; D remains unclear. The CDR3 spans 15 residues. Germline V gives CDR1 SGHTA, CDR2 FQGNSA. Trimming cost V 5 bases and J 4 bases, with 16 bases left between them. The chain's CDR3 is CASSRAARLADTQYF. The CDR3, as DNA: TGTGCCAGCAGCAGGGCGGCTAGATTAGCAGATACGCAGTATTTT.

The chain employs TRBV6-2 or TRBV6-3 and TRBJ2-1; 9 nucleotides match TRBD1. The CDR3 covers 15 residues. Per germline, CDR1 MNHEY and CDR2 SVGEGT. V lost 2 bases and J lost 3; bases outside the gene matches: 2. CDR3 loop: CASSYPGQGYNEQFF. The CDR3 DNA is TGTGCCAGCAGTTACCCGGGACAGGGCTACAATGAGCAGTTCTTC.

The rearrangement links TRBV7-6 to TRBJ1-1; D remains unclear. Germline V gene sequence: CDR1 SGHVS, CDR2 FNYEAQ. The length of the CDR3 is 16 residues. V was cut by 2 bases and J by 1 base, with 14 bases left in between. The CDR3 nucleotides read TGTGCCAGCAGCTTATCAGAATTCGGAGGGAACACTGAAGCTTTCTTT. Translated, it gives CASSLSEFGGNTEAFF.

This clonotype has more than one count but fewer than ten. The chain uses TRBV7-9 and TRBJ1-5; D gene ambiguous. Germline CDR1 reads SEHNR; CDR2 reads FQNEAQ (reference sequence). The CDR3 is 13 amino acids. V lost 0 bases and J 8 bases, leaving 8 bases between the germline ends. The CDR3 DNA sequence: TGTGCCAGCAGCTTAGCGTCGGGTGAGCCCCAGCATTTT. Translated: CASSLASGEPQHF.

The rearrangement links TRBV11-3 to TRBJ2-1, with TRBD1 matching 8 bases. CDR3 length: 15 residues. The V gene end was trimmed by 2 bases and the J gene end by 7 bases; junction bases not matched to a gene: 7. Germline assignment: CDR1 SGHNT and CDR2 YENEEA. CDR3 sequence: CASSLRQGARNEQFF. DNA for the CDR3: TGTGCCAGCAGCTTACGTCAGGGGGCGAGGAATGAGCAGTTCTTC. Filled out from reference TRBV11-3 and TRBJ2-1, the complete variable domain reads EAGVVQSPRYKIIEKKQPVAFWCNPISGHNTLYWYLQNLGQGPELLIRYENEEAVDDSQLPKDRFSAERLKGVDSTLKIQPAELGDSAVYLCASSLRQGARNEQFFGPGTRLTVL.

The V gene is TRBV7-2, the J gene TRBJ2-3; D is perhaps TRBD2 (6 bases). The V end lost 3 bases, the J end lost 0 bases, and 16 bases lay between the germline ends. The CDR3 has 17 residues. Germline V gene sequence: CDR1 SGHTA, CDR2 FQGNSA. The DNA of the CDR3 is TGTGCCAGCAGCTTGCCCCTGAGCGGGCCGAGCACAGATACGCAGTATTTT. Translated, it gives CASSLPLSGPSTDTQYF.

This clonotype has a handful of counts. The CDR3 protein is CASSLTTGTDYGYTF. Here the CDR3 DNA reads TGTGCCAGCAGCTTAACGACCGGGACAGACTATGGCTACACCTTC. The V gene is TRBV7-9, the J gene TRBJ1-2; TRBD1 matches 7 bases. In germline, CDR1 is SEHNR, CDR2 FQNEAQ (reference sequence). The CDR3 length is 15 residues. V trimming: 2 bases; J trimming: 3 bases; junction bases outside the gene matches: 6.

Comments on this clonotype: Sequence at one end of the junction differs from germline and may be a read error. The chain couples TRBV7-6 to TRBJ2-1; the D gene is possibly TRBD1 (5 bases). The CDR3 totals 14 residues. Germline V gene lookup returns CDR1 SGHVS and CDR2 FNYEAQ. CDR3 loop: CASSSRQPYNEQFF. The DNA for the CDR3 is TGTGCCAGCAGCTCCCGACAGCCCTATAATGAGCAGTTCTTC.

The chain combines TRBV7-3 with TRBJ2-5; TRBD2 matches at 8 bases. The CDR3 runs to 16 residues. Germline V lookup: CDR1 SGHTA, CDR2 FQGTGA. V lost 5 bases and J lost 2; bases outside the gene matches: 10. This CDR3 is CASSNDDSGRQETQYF. DNA for the CDR3: TGTGCCAGCAGCAACGATGACAGCGGGAGACAAGAGACCCAGTACTTC.

This clonotype was found many times. The chain uses TRBV7-9 and TRBJ1-6; TRBD1 aligns across 9 bases. This CDR3 spans 14 amino acids. V lost 5 bases to trimming and J lost 10 bases; unmatched junction nucleotides: 6. Per germline, CDR1 SEHNR and CDR2 FQNEAQ (reference sequence). In DNA form, the CDR3 reads TGTGCCAGCAGCCCGGGACAGGGACTCTCACCCCTCCACTTT. Translating it yields CASSPGQGLSPLHF.

The DNA for the CDR3 is TGTGCCAGCAGCTTATACCCCGGGGGAGCGGGGCGGTACGAGCAGTACTTC. This codes for CASSLYPGGAGRYEQYF. The chain combines TRBV7-8 with TRBJ2-7, with 7 bases matching TRBD2. This CDR3 comprises 17 residues. Germline values: CDR1 SGHVS, CDR2 FQNEAQ. Germline trimming cut 2 bases from V and 4 bases from J; bases unmatched to any gene: 14.

The chain's CDR3 is CATSRLGDPDTQYF. The CDR3 nucleotides read TGTGCCACCAGTCGACTAGGAGACCCAGATACGCAGTATTTT. V is TRBV15 and J is TRBJ2-3; possibly TRBD2 for D (6 bases). Germline loops: CDR1 LNHNV, CDR2 YYDKDF (reference sequence). Deletions cut 6 bases from V and 4 bases from J, with 14 bases between. The CDR3 is made up of 14 amino acids.

This clonotype has more than one count but fewer than ten. This chain connects TRBV29-1 to TRBJ2-7; 13 nucleotides align to TRBD2. The CDR3 totals 15 residues. Germline assignment: CDR1 SQVTM and CDR2 ANQGSEA. The V and J ends lost 5 bases and 2 bases, in that order; junction bases with no gene match: 6. The DNA of the CDR3 is TGCAGCGTTAAACTAGCGGGAGGGACGACCTACGAGCAGTACTTC. It translates to CSVKLAGGTTYEQYF.

V usage is TRBV7-8 and J usage is TRBJ2-7; tentatively, D is TRBD2 (5 bases). Germline CDR1 and CDR2: SGHVS and FQNEAQ. V was cut by 4 bases and J by 6 bases, with 7 bases left in between. The CDR3 loop spans 11 amino acids. CDR3 sequence (DNA): TGTGCCAGCAGCTCCCGGGGCGAGCAGTACTTC. It is translated as CASSSRGEQYF.